Each of the 27 T cell receptor beta chains below was sequenced from the same sample in a study of T-cell reconstitution after alpha-beta-depleted transplantation in children. The TCRbeta library incorporated unique molecular identifiers. In TCRdb, the PCR reads were re-called with MiXCR into one record per CDR3 protein. Counted here are around 450,000 distinct CDR3 sequences, around two fifths occurring once; the ten biggest clones make up 25% to 30%. The sample was PBMCs, taken before TCRalphabeta/CD19-depleted stem cell transplant. These receptors came from a girl aged 2 to 9 with aplastic anemia, due to receive a stem cell transplant.

The rearrangement uses TRBV5-1 and TRBJ1-1; 8 nucleotides match TRBD1. Per the germline V gene, CDR1 is SGHRS and CDR2 is YFSETQ. The V and J ends lost 4 bases and 0 bases, in that order; junction bases with no gene match: 5. CDR3 length: 15 amino acids. The CDR3 reads CASSARQGMNTEAFF. In nucleotides, the CDR3 is TGCGCCAGCAGCGCCCGACAGGGGATGAACACTGAAGCTTTCTTT.

The chain employs TRBV5-1 and TRBJ2-3, with 13 bases aligning to TRBD2. This CDR3 contains 14 residues. V shed 5 bases, J shed 6 bases, and the junction held 3 bases outside the gene matches. The germline gives CDR1 SGHRS, CDR2 YFSETQ. CDR3 region: CASRTSGGPDTQYF. CDR3 DNA: TGCGCCAGCAGGACTAGCGGGGGGCCCGATACGCAGTATTTT.

This chain joins TRBV20-1 and TRBJ2-7, with D perhaps matching TRBD1 (6 bases). The CDR3 is 14 residues long. Germline-derived CDR1 and CDR2 are DFQATT and SNEGSKA (reference sequence). V was shortened by 7 bases and J by 0 bases, with 16 bases between the two germline ends. The CDR3, as DNA: TGCAGTGTGGTCCCGGACAGAGTCTCCTACGAGCAGTACTTC. The encoded protein is CSVVPDRVSYEQYF.

This clonotype has a count of ten or more. The genes are TRBV9 and TRBJ1-1; no definite D call. The CDR3 consists of 14 residues. Germline values: CDR1 SGDLS, CDR2 YYNGEE. The V end lost 4 bases, the J end lost 2 bases, and 12 bases lay between the germline ends. Written as DNA, the CDR3 is TGTGCCAGCAGCCTTCGGACTGGAAACACTGAAGCTTTCTTT. Translation gives CASSLRTGNTEAFF.

The chain couples TRBV7-2 to TRBJ2-3; possible D gene TRBD2, 6 bases. Looked up from germline, CDR1 is SGHTA and CDR2 is FQGNSA. This CDR3 contains 14 residues. V was pared by 1 base and J by 8 bases, with 13 bases between. CDR3 loop: CASSLERVLGTQYF. CDR3 coding DNA: TGTGCCAGCAGCTTAGAGCGGGTACTTGGTACGCAGTATTTT.

The chain recombines TRBV6-1 with TRBJ2-7; TRBD1 matches 7 bases. Germline CDR1 MNHNS, CDR2 SASEGT. The CDR3 consists of 16 residues. Trimming cost V 4 bases and J 0 bases; bases outside gene matches: 9. The CDR3 DNA sequence: TGTGCCAGCAGTGGGGTGGGACAGAGTTTCTCCTACGAGCAGTACTTC. This translates into CASSGVGQSFSYEQYF.

The chain joins TRBV11-3 to TRBJ2-2; the D is unclear. Germline CDR1 reads SGHNT; CDR2 reads YENEEA. With 4 bases removed from V and 6 bases from J, the gap between germline ends came to 6 bases. CDR3 length: 12 amino acids. The CDR3 here is CASSSRPGELFF. CDR3 DNA sequence: TGTGCCAGCAGCTCTAGGCCCGGGGAGCTGTTTTTT.

This clonotype was counted only a few times. The chain recombines TRBV3-1 with TRBJ2-3, with 10 bases identical to TRBD1. Per germline, CDR1 LGHDT and CDR2 YNNKEL (reference sequence). The CDR3 consists of 17 residues. V lost 1 base, J lost 2 bases, and 6 bases stayed unmatched. CDR3 region: CASSQGWGQGNTDTQYF. CDR3 coding DNA: TGTGCCAGCAGCCAAGGCTGGGGACAGGGGAACACAGATACGCAGTATTTT.

This clonotype has a handful of counts. The chain has TRBV20-1 and TRBJ2-1; 8 bases agree with TRBD2. The V and J ends lost 3 bases and 5 bases, in that order; junction bases with no gene match: 27. This CDR3 is built from 21 residues. Germline CDR1 is DFQATT and CDR2 is SNEGSKA (reference sequence). CDR3 in DNA: TGCAGTGCTAGGGATGGACGCTTGGAAGCGGGGGTGCTAAACCAGCACAATGAGCAGTTCTTC. Protein product: CSARDGRLEAGVLNQHNEQFF.

This clonotype has only one observation. This chain joins TRBV7-4 and TRBJ2-7, with D possibly being TRBD2 (6 bases). Trimming took 11 bases from V and 3 from J, leaving 29 bases between them. CDR1 SGHVT and CDR2 SQSDAQ come from the germline V gene. The CDR3 has 17 residues. The CDR3 DNA reads TGTGCCTGCTCCCAAAACGCCGGGGACTTTATGGGCTACGAGCAGTACTTC. Its protein is CACSQNAGDFMGYEQYF.

The gene calls are TRBV29-1 and TRBJ2-5; D ambiguous. Deletions cut 6 bases from V and 4 bases from J, with 6 bases between. The CDR3 extends over 10 amino acids. Germline V gene data show CDR1 as SQVTM and CDR2 as ANQGSEA. CDR3: CSVGLETQYF. The CDR3 DNA is TGCAGCGTCGGATTAGAGACCCAGTACTTC.

Only one count was recorded for this clonotype. The chain employs TRBV5-1 and TRBJ2-7; 7 bases line up with TRBD2. This CDR3 is built from 16 residues. CDR1 SGHRS and CDR2 YFSETQ come from the germline V gene. The V and J ends lost 0 bases and 0 bases, in that order; junction bases with no gene match: 6. Written as DNA, the CDR3 is TGCGCCAGCAGCTTGGCCTTAGCGGGCGCCTCCTACGAGCAGTACTTC. This encodes CASSLALAGASYEQYF.

This rearrangement joins TRBV12-3 or TRBV12-4 to TRBJ2-7, with D unclear. The CDR3 extends over 14 amino acids. Trimming left V 6 bases short and J 4 bases short, with 16 bases between. CDR3 in DNA: TGTGCCAGCAGCCCATCAAGGTTGTCTTACGAGCAGTACTTC. It yields the protein CASSPSRLSYEQYF.

This clonotype was found a few times. V and J are TRBV19 and TRBJ1-1, with 8 nucleotides matching TRBD1. The CDR3 length is 15 residues. Germline V gene data show CDR1 as LNHDA and CDR2 as SQIVND (reference sequence). Trimming at V came to 4 bases and at J to 5 bases, leaving 9 bases not matched to a gene. The CDR3 protein is CASSNQGAGTTEAFF. CDR3 nucleotides: TGTGCCAGTAGTAACCAGGGGGCGGGTACGACTGAAGCTTTCTTT.

This clonotype was observed a few times. The chain joins TRBV5-6 to TRBJ1-6; weak D call: TRBD1 (5 bases). Germline loops: CDR1 SGHDT, CDR2 YYEEEE. V was pared by 2 bases and J by 15 bases, with 9 bases between. The CDR3 is 11 residues long. The CDR3 DNA reads as TGTGCCAGCAGCTTAGCGGGACGCCTCCACTTT. Amino acid sequence: CASSLAGRLHF.

This clonotype was counted a few times. This rearrangement joins TRBV3-1 to TRBJ1-1; 8 nucleotides align to TRBD1. After removal of 8 bases from V and 1 base from J, the junction contained 6 bases not matched to a gene. The CDR3 totals 14 residues. The V gene's germline CDR1 is LGHDT and CDR2 YNNKEL (reference sequence). For the CDR3, the DNA is TGTGCCAGCGCGCGAGGACAGGGGAACACTGAAGCTTTCTTT. It encodes CASARGQGNTEAFF.

This clonotype was found a few times. J is TRBJ2-3 and V is TRBV7-3, with TRBD2 matching over 8 bases. Losses at the gene ends were 5 bases for V and 2 bases for J; bases not matched to a gene: 6. CDR3 length equals 15 residues. Germline CDR1 SGHTA, CDR2 FQGTGA. The CDR3 DNA reads TGTGCCAGCAGCGTACGGGGGGGCGACACAGATACGCAGTATTTT. It translates to CASSVRGGDTDTQYF.

The V gene is TRBV5-1, the J gene TRBJ2-7, with 11 bases aligning to TRBD2. Germline V gene lookup returns CDR1 SGHRS and CDR2 YFSETQ. The CDR3 contains 16 residues. V was clipped by 5 bases and J by 0 bases; unmatched bases: 7. CDR3 amino acids: CASSGGGLAGSYEQYF. The CDR3 DNA sequence: TGCGCCAGCAGTGGGGGAGGACTAGCGGGCTCCTACGAGCAGTACTTC.

This clonotype has only a few counts. This chain joins TRBV6-1 and TRBJ2-5; tentatively, D is TRBD1 (6 bases). Between the trimmed V and J ends, which lost 8 bases and 4 bases, there was a span of 23 bases. CDR1 is MNHNS and CDR2 is SASEGT in the germline V gene. The CDR3 totals 16 residues. CDR3 in DNA: TGTGCCAGCCTTCGCCTCGGCAGGGGATATGGAGAGACCCAGTACTTC. Translation: CASLRLGRGYGETQYF.

This chain uses TRBV5-5 with TRBJ2-7; 9 bases match TRBD1. Looked up from germline, CDR1 is SGHKS and CDR2 is YYEKEE (reference sequence). The CDR3 covers 18 residues. Losses at the gene ends were 0 bases for V and 3 bases for J; bases not matched to a gene: 13. CDR3 in DNA: TGTGCCAGCAGCTTGGTGGAGGGGACAGGGTGGGACTACTACGAGCAGTACTTC. It codes for CASSLVEGTGWDYYEQYF.

The chain joins TRBV15 to TRBJ2-5; possible D gene TRBD2, 6 bases. The germline V gene has CDR1 LNHNV and CDR2 YYDKDF (reference sequence). V was clipped by 0 bases and J by 2 bases, with 22 bases between them. The CDR3 spans 19 residues. CDR3 nucleotide sequence: TGTGCCACCAGCAGAGAGATGTTAGGCGCGGGACTGAGACAAGAGACCCAGTACTTC. It translates to CATSREMLGAGLRQETQYF.

The rearrangement uses TRBV12-3 or TRBV12-4 and TRBJ2-7, with 11 bases lining up with TRBD1. Losses at the gene ends were 5 bases for V and 9 bases for J; bases not matched to a gene: 9. The CDR3 covers 14 residues. The chain's CDR3 is CASSAWTGGEGQYF. The CDR3, as DNA: TGTGCCAGCAGTGCATGGACAGGGGGCGAGGGGCAGTACTTC.

V is TRBV2 and J is TRBJ1-1, with 7 bases lining up with TRBD1. V lost 8 bases to trimming and J lost 6 bases; unmatched junction nucleotides: 9. This CDR3 spans 13 amino acids. CDR1 and CDR2 (germline): SNHLY, FYNNEI. This CDR3 is CASASTGQSEAFF. CDR3 coding DNA: TGTGCCAGCGCGTCGACAGGGCAGTCTGAAGCTTTCTTT.

The V call is TRBV15, the J call TRBJ2-3, with D uncertain. CDR3 size: 15 residues. Trimming left V 0 bases short and J 7 bases short, with 14 bases between. The germline V gene encodes CDR1 LNHNV and CDR2 YYDKDF (reference sequence). Here the CDR3 DNA reads TGTGCCACCAGCAGAGATCGGGTGGTCATGAATACGCAGTATTTT. Protein sequence: CATSRDRVVMNTQYF.

The genes are TRBV4-1 and TRBJ2-7; no reliable D call. CDR1 is MGHRA and CDR2 is YSYEKL in the germline V gene. V gave up 0 bases and J gave up 1 base, with 13 bases separating them. This CDR3 contains 16 residues. CDR3 amino acids: CASSQDNGPKSYEQYF. For the CDR3, the DNA is TGCGCCAGCAGCCAAGATAATGGCCCGAAGTCCTACGAGCAGTACTTC.

This chain uses TRBV7-9 with TRBJ2-3, with TRBD2 as a possible D gene (7 bases). Germline V gene data show CDR1 as SEHNR and CDR2 as FQNEAQ (reference sequence). The CDR3 is made up of 16 amino acids. Between the trimmed V and J ends, which lost 5 bases and 2 bases, there was a span of 17 bases. CDR3 bases: TGTGCCAGCAGCCCTGGGGGGGCATACACCACAGATACGCAGTATTTT. Protein sequence: CASSPGGAYTTDTQYF.

This chain connects TRBV20-1 to TRBJ1-1; D not certain. This CDR3 is built from 13 residues. Trimming took off 0 bases at V and 8 bases at J, with 13 bases between the two ends. Per germline, CDR1 DFQATT and CDR2 SNEGSKA (reference sequence). CDR3 DNA sequence: TGCAGTGCTAGAGATCGCGGCAGGACGGAAGCTTTCTTT. Its protein is CSARDRGRTEAFF.